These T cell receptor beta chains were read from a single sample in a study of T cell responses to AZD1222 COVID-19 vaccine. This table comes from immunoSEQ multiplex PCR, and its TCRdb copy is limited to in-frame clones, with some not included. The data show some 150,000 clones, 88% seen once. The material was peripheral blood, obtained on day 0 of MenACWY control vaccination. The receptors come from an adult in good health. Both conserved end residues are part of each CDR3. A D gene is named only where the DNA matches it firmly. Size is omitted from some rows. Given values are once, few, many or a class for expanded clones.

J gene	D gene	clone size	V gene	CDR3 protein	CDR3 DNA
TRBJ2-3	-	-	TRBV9	CASSVDGGTDTQYF	TGTGCCAGCAGCGTAGACGGGGGTACAGATACGCAGTATTTT
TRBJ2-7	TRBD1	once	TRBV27	CASSPLGQAYEQYF	TGTGCCAGCAGTCCCCTGGGACAGGCTTACGAGCAGTACTTC
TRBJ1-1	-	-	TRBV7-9	CASSTRGSENTEAFF	TGTGCCAGCAGCACCCGGGGATCCGAGAACACTGAAGCTTTCTTT
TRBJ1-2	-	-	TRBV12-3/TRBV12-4	CASSSTNYGYTF	TGTGCCAGCAGCTCAACTAACTATGGCTACACCTTC
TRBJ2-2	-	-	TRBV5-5	CASSYTSPLPGELFF	TGTGCCAGCAGCTACACGAGCCCTCTCCCCGGGGAGCTGTTTTTT
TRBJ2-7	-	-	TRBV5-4	CASSLEHEQYF	TGTGCCAGCAGCTTGGAACACGAGCAGTACTTC
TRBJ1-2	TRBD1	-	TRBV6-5	CASTPGQGRAYGYTF	TGTGCCAGCACCCCCGGACAGGGCCGGGCCTATGGCTACACCTTC
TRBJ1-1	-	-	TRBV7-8	CASSLVADTNTEAFF	TGTGCCAGCAGCTTAGTGGCAGATACCAACACTGAAGCTTTCTTT
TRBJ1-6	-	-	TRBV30	CAWSVGRDSPLHF	TGTGCCTGGAGTGTAGGACGGGATTCACCCCTCCACTTT
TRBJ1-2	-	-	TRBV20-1	CSARTDRGYTF	TGCAGTGCGAGGACGGACCGGGGCTACACCTTC
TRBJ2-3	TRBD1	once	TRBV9	CASSVDRAARSDTQYF	TGTGCCAGCAGCGTTGACAGGGCCGCACGGTCAGATACGCAGTATTTT
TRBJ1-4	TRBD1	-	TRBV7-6	CASSSPDRGGLREKLFF	TGTGCCAGCAGCTCGCCGGACAGGGGAGGCCTTAGGGAAAAACTGTTTTTT
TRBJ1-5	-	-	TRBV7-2	CASSPGQVNRNQPQHF	TGTGCCAGCAGCCCGGGACAAGTGAACCGGAATCAGCCCCAGCATTTT
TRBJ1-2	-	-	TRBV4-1	CASSQNRADLNYGYTF	TGCGCCAGCAGCCAAAATAGGGCAGACCTTAACTATGGCTACACCTTC
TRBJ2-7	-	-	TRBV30	CAWSVSEYEQYF	TGTGCCTGGAGTGTTTCTGAGTACGAGCAGTACTTC
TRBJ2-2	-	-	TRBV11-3	CASSSNTAGELFF	TGTGCCAGCAGCTCCAATACCGCCGGGGAGCTGTTTTTT
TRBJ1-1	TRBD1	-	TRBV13	CASSPEKDRAAAFF	TGTGCCAGCAGCCCGGAGAAGGACAGGGCCGCAGCTTTCTTT
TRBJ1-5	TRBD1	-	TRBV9	CASSVETGGLGGNQPQHF	TGTGCCAGCAGCGTAGAGACAGGGGGGCTCGGAGGCAATCAGCCCCAGCATTTT
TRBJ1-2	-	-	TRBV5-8	CASSLGRKYGYTF	TGTGCCAGCAGCTTGGGTCGGAAGTATGGCTACACCTTC
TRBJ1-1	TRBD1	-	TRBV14	CASSHIDRDTEAFF	TGTGCCAGCAGCCACATCGACAGGGACACTGAAGCTTTCTTT
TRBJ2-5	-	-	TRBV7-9	CASRPGYQETQYF	TGTGCCAGCAGGCCGGGGTACCAAGAGACCCAGTACTTC
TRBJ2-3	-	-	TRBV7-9	CASSLVLGADTQYF	TGTGCCAGCAGCTTAGTTCTGGGGGCAGATACGCAGTATTTT
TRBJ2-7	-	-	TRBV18	CASSRTASSYEQYF	TGTGCCAGCTCACGGACAGCGAGCTCCTACGAGCAGTACTTC
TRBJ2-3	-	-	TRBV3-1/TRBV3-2	CASSLYRTDTQYF	TGTGCCAGCAGCCTCTACCGGACAGATACGCAGTATTTT
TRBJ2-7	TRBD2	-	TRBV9	CASSVVAGGYEQYF	TGTGCCAGCAGCGTTGTAGCGGGAGGGTACGAGCAGTACTTC
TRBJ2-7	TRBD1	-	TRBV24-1	CATSERQGSVYEQYF	TGTGCCACCAGTGAACGACAGGGTTCGGTTTACGAGCAGTACTTC
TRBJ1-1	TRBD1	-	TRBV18	CASSPRTGEGNTEAFF	TGTGCCAGCTCACCCCGGACAGGGGAGGGGAACACTGAAGCTTTCTTT
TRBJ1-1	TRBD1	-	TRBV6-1	CASSEGAGGPGTEAFF	TGTGCCAGCAGTGAAGGGGCAGGGGGCCCGGGCACTGAAGCTTTCTTT
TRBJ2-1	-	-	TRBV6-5	CASRQNAQYNEQFF	TGTGCCAGCAGGCAGAATGCTCAATACAATGAGCAGTTCTTC
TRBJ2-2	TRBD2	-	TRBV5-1	CASSSTSADTGELFF	TGCGCCAGCAGCTCAACTAGCGCAGACACCGGGGAGCTGTTTTTT
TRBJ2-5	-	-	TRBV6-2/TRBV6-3	CASSYGTSLEETQYF	TGTGCCAGCAGTTACGGCACTAGCCTGGAAGAGACCCAGTACTTC
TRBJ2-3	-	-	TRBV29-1	CSVELAGTDTQYF	TGCAGCGTTGAATTGGCTGGCACAGATACGCAGTATTTT
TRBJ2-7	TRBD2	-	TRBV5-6	CASSGLQGLAGQQYF	TGTGCCAGCAGCGGGTTACAGGGACTAGCGGGTCAGCAGTACTTC
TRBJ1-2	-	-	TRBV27	CASKQTNYGYTF	TGTGCCAGCAAGCAGACCAACTATGGCTACACCTTC
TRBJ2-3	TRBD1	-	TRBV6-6	CASSYGTGRTDTQYF	TGTGCCAGCAGTTACGGGACAGGGCGCACAGATACGCAGTATTTT
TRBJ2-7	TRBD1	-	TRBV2	CASRARDREFYEQYF	TGTGCCAGCAGGGCCCGGGACAGGGAATTCTACGAGCAGTACTTC
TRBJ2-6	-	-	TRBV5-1	CASSPQSSGANVLTF	TGCGCCAGCAGCCCCCAAAGCTCTGGGGCCAACGTCCTGACTTTC
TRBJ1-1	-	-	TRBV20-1	CSEEVGTEAFF	TGCAGTGAGGAGGTGGGGACTGAAGCTTTCTTT
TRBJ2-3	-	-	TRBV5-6	CASSPGASTDTQYF	TGTGCCAGCAGCCCAGGAGCTAGCACAGATACGCAGTATTTT
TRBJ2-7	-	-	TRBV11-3	CASSRTDYEQYF	TGTGCCAGCAGCAGGACTGACTACGAGCAGTACTTC
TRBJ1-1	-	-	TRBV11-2	CASSVGWGTEAFF	TGTGCCAGCAGCGTAGGGTGGGGGACTGAAGCTTTCTTT
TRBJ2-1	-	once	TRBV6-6	CASSYPGGHNEQFF	TGTGCCAGCAGTTACCCCGGGGGCCACAATGAGCAGTTCTTC
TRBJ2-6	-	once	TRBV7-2	CASSLTERTGANVLTF	TGTGCCAGCAGCTTAACGGAACGGACTGGGGCCAACGTCCTGACTTTC
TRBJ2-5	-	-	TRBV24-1	CATSDLSGGFQETQYF	TGTGCCACCAGTGATTTGTCGGGGGGCTTTCAAGAGACCCAGTACTTC
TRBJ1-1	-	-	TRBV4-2	CASSQDAWQVTMNTEAFF	TGTGCCAGCAGCCAAGATGCTTGGCAGGTTACGATGAACACTGAAGCTTTCTTT
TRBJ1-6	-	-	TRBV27	CASSSDYESPLHF	TGTGCCAGCAGCTCGGACTATGAATCACCCCTCCACTTT
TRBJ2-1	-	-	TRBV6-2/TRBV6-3	CASSYLGQNNEQFF	TGTGCCAGCAGTTACCTCGGACAAAACAATGAGCAGTTCTTC
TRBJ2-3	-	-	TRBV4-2	CASSPTDTQYF	TGTGCCAGCAGCCCCACAGATACGCAGTATTTT
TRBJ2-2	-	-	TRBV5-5	CASSLWGPPANTGELFF	TGTGCCAGCAGCTTGTGGGGGCCTCCCGCGAACACCGGGGAGCTGTTTTTT
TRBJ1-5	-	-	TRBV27	CASSFDVSNQPQHF	TGTGCCAGCAGTTTTGACGTTAGCAATCAGCCCCAGCATTTT